Presented here are 16 T cell receptor beta chains from one specimen sequenced in a study of post-analysis software for immune sequencing data. Their antigen targets remain unknown. cDNA libraries for TCR beta contained unique molecular identifiers. TCRdb re-called the PCR reads through MiXCR, storing one row per CDR3 protein. Of fewer than 850,000 distinct CDR3 sequences in the sample, just over 45% were seen once. The study's findings and limits: There were roughly 5 TRBV segments more frequent in patients than controls, and TRBV5-6, TRBV5-1 and TRBV20-1 were among them.

Material for sequencing was blood. All receptors come from a girl between 5 and 17 years old with multiple sclerosis.

Only a few counts were recorded for this clonotype. The chain uses TRBV6-2 or TRBV6-3 and TRBJ2-5; D gene uncertain. The CDR3 is 13 amino acids. CDR1 is MNHEY, CDR2 SVGEGT, per germline. Trimming stripped 6 bases from V and 5 bases from J, with 13 bases between. The CDR3 bases are TGTGCCAGCAGCACCGTTGGGCGTGAGACCCAGTACTTC. Translating gives CASSTVGRETQYF.

This clonotype was counted between two and nine times. This sequence joins TRBV7-9 and TRBJ2-3; 11 nucleotides line up with TRBD2. In germline, CDR1 is SEHNR, CDR2 FQNEAQ (reference sequence). The CDR3 sequence is 16 residues long. CDR3 sequence (DNA): TGTGCTTCGGGGGTAGCGGGAGGGCCGGTTGCAGATACGCAGTATTTT. Translation: CASGVAGGPVADTQYF.

This clonotype was seen only a few times. The chain combines TRBV29-1 with TRBJ2-5, with D possibly TRBD1 on 7 matching bases. Germline V lookup: CDR1 SQVTM, CDR2 ANQGSEA. This CDR3 contains 12 residues. Trimming pared 7 bases from V and 5 bases from J, leaving 14 bases between. CDR3 nucleotide sequence: TGCAGCGCCCCGACAGGGAGGGAGACCCAGTACTTC. Encoded protein: CSAPTGRETQYF.

This chain connects TRBV6-6 to TRBJ2-5; possibly TRBD2 for D (5 bases). The DNA end lines up better with TRBJ2-7; the J call may be wrong. Germline values: CDR1 MNHNY, CDR2 SVGAGI (reference sequence). The CDR3 has 14 residues. CDR3 protein: CASSYSRVEDEQYF. The DNA of the CDR3 is TGTGCCAGCAGTTACTCGAGGGTTGAGGACGAGCAGTACTTC.

This clonotype was seen only a few times. This chain connects TRBV10-3 to TRBJ2-1, with 12 bases lining up with TRBD1. Germline loops: CDR1 ENHRY, CDR2 SYGVKD. The length of the CDR3 is 16 residues. Trimming at V came to 5 bases and at J to 7 bases, leaving 9 bases not matched to a gene. CDR3 nucleotide sequence: TGTGCCATCAGTCCCCCCGGGACAGGGGGCAGGAATGAGCAGTTCTTC. This gives the protein CAISPPGTGGRNEQFF.

This clonotype showed up many times. The chain has TRBV18 and TRBJ2-5; D possibly corresponds to TRBD2 (5 bases). CDR1 KGHSH and CDR2 LQKENI come from the germline V gene. The length of the CDR3 is 12 residues. Between the trimmed V and J ends, which lost 8 bases and 5 bases, there was a span of 12 bases. DNA of the CDR3: TGTGCCAGCAGTCGGACTGGGGAGACCCAGTACTTC. Its translation: CASSRTGETQYF.

The chain carries TRBV4-3 and TRBJ2-1, with 10 bases that match TRBD2. In germline, CDR1 is LGHNA, CDR2 YSLEER. The CDR3 spans 19 residues. The V gene end was trimmed by 5 bases and the J gene end by 1 base; junction bases not matched to a gene: 14. CDR3: CASSSQMTSGFGSYNEQFF. The CDR3 coding sequence is TGCGCCAGCAGCTCTCAAATGACTAGCGGGTTTGGATCCTACAATGAGCAGTTCTTC.

The sample holds a few counts of this clonotype. J is TRBJ2-1 and V is TRBV6-5; D call uncertain. CDR1 and CDR2 from the germline V gene are MNHEY and SVGAGI. V lost 6 bases and J 0 bases, leaving 9 bases between the germline ends. The CDR3 is 14 amino acids. CDR3 in amino acids: CASSVESSYNEQFF. The CDR3 bases are TGTGCCAGCAGCGTGGAGAGCTCCTACAATGAGCAGTTCTTC.

The chain has TRBV12-3 or TRBV12-4 and TRBJ2-7, with TRBD2 as a possible D gene (6 bases). The CDR3 loop spans 15 amino acids. V was cut by 1 base and J by 2 bases, with 12 bases left in between. The CDR3: CASSLGGLETYEQYF. CDR3 DNA: TGTGCCAGCAGTTTAGGGGGACTCGAAACCTACGAGCAGTACTTC.

This chain connects TRBV6-5 to TRBJ1-2; D is perhaps TRBD1 (6 bases). Trimming removed 0 bases from V and 2 bases from J, with 10 bases in between. Germline V CDR1 and CDR2: MNHEY, SVGAGI. The CDR3 loop spans 15 amino acids. This chain's CDR3 is CASSYSGGKNYGYTF. In nucleotides, the CDR3 is TGTGCCAGCAGTTACTCAGGGGGGAAGAACTATGGCTACACCTTC.

The rearrangement joins TRBV12-3 or TRBV12-4 to TRBJ2-3; no definite D call. V was clipped by 6 bases and J by 6 bases, with 7 bases between them. CDR3 length: 11 amino acids. The CDR3 DNA follows: TGTGCCAGCAGGTTTGCCGATACGCAGTATTTT. Amino acids: CASRFADTQYF.

The rearrangement joins TRBV5-1 to TRBJ2-7; TRBD1 aligns across 9 bases. The germline gives CDR1 SGHRS, CDR2 YFSETQ. The CDR3 has 15 residues. Unmatched junction bases numbered 7, after V lost 4 bases and J lost 2 bases. The CDR3 reads CASSPGTGKAYEQYF. The CDR3 DNA sequence: TGCGCCAGCAGCCCAGGGACAGGGAAAGCCTACGAGCAGTACTTC.

This sequence joins TRBV12-3 or TRBV12-4 and TRBJ2-5; TRBD2 matches at 10 bases. TRBJ2-7 matches the DNA end more closely, so the J call is doubtful. The CDR3 runs to 14 residues. DNA for the CDR3: TGTGCCAGCAGTTCTCTAGCGGGAGCCCCCGAGCAGTACTTC. Translation gives CASSSLAGAPEQYF.

On this clonotype: The junction shows a germline mismatch at one end, possibly a read error. V gene TRBV7-6 combines with J gene TRBJ2-5; possible D gene TRBD2, 6 bases. Germline V gives CDR1 SGHVS, CDR2 FNYEAQ. The CDR3 covers 14 residues. DNA of the CDR3: TGTGCCAGCAGCGTAGCGGAGAGGGCAGAGACCCAGTACTTC. Its protein is CASSVAERAETQYF. The full variable domain, with the rest looked up from reference TRBV7-6 and TRBJ2-5, is GAGVSQSPRYKVTKRGQDVALRCDPISGHVSLYWYRQALGQGPEFLTYFNYEAQQDKSGLPNDRFSAERPEGSISTLTIQRTEQRDSAMYRCASSVAERAETQYFGPGTRLLVL.

This clonotype was observed a handful of times. The chain is built from TRBV29-1 and TRBJ2-4; D is undetermined. Looked up from germline, CDR1 is SQVTM and CDR2 is ANQGSEA. The length of the CDR3 is 13 residues. V lost 6 bases, J lost 0 bases, and 9 bases lay in between. The CDR3 spells CSVNDLAKNIQYF. DNA for the CDR3: TGCAGCGTAAACGACCTAGCCAAAAACATTCAGTACTTC.

This clonotype appeared many times. The V gene is TRBV28, the J gene TRBJ2-7; D gene ambiguous. This CDR3 has 13 residues. V was shortened by 7 bases and J by 2 bases, with 12 bases between the two germline ends. In germline, CDR1 is MDHEN, CDR2 SYDVKM. The CDR3 nucleotides read TGTGCCAGCACACCTGACGGCCCCTACGAGCAGTACTTC. As protein: CASTPDGPYEQYF.